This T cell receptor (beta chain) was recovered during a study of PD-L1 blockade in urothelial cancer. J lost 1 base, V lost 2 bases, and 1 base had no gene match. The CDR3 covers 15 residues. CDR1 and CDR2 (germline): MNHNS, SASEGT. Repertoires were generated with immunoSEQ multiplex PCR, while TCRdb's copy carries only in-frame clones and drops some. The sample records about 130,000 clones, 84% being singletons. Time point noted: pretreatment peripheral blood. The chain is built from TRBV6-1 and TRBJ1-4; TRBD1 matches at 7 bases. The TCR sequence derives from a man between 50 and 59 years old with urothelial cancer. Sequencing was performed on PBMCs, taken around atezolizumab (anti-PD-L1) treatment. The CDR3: CASSERGLTNEKLFF. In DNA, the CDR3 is TGTGCCAGCAGTGAAAGGGGGCTAACTAATGAAAAACTGTTTTTT.